The rows below give T cell receptor beta chains drawn from one sample of a study of cytomegalovirus exposure and HLA in healthy donors. Repertoires were generated with immunoSEQ multiplex PCR, while TCRdb's copy carries only in-frame clones and drops some. Of approximately 59,000 clones listed, about 91% are singletons. Source material: PBMCs. These receptors came from a man aged 18 to 30 in good health and CMV-seropositive. Both conserved end residues are trimmed from each CDR3.

TRBV4-1 | ASSLGDRAYNEQF
TRBV7-8 | ASSLEAGGLYEQY
TRBV19 | ASSIRGGELF
TRBV27 | ASSSGTSGGYNEQF
TRBV29-1 | SVEEYRTSGRARGETQY
TRBV2 | ASRKTGTLNYGYT
TRBV28 | ASRTRGKISNYGYT
TRBV7-5 | ARISGTSYEQY
TRBV28 | ASSLGLAEYNEQF
TRBV5-1 | ASSLRTGSSNTEAF
TRBV6-5 | ASSYSSQLPNEQY
TRBV28 | ASNLAGGGAKNIQY
TRBV9 | ASSVAKQGNGYT
TRBV5-1 | ASSLDGTGKYEQY
TRBV27 | ASSPQLAANTGELF
TRBV4-2 | ASSQETSGSLIRQF
TRBV7-3 | ASSFRQGKETQY
TRBV5-6 | ASSPTGYETQY
TRBV5-1 | ASSLAVLSEQY
TRBV9 | ASSVLFGELF
TRBV7-2 | ASSLEWALSYNEQF
TRBV25-1 | ASSLSGRARYNEQF
TRBV4-2 | ASSQDGTSGSDEQF
TRBV6-5 | ASSRNRGPNTEAF
TRBV5-1 | ASSLDPGGSYEQY
TRBV7-2 | ASSLRQGPYEQY
TRBV16 | ASSYRGQINQPQH
TRBV5-8 | ASSLVTGAQEQF
TRBV27 | ASKYSGTGVYEQY
TRBV5-1 | ASSLVGGRTRETQY
TRBV4-1 | ASSQVTDRGNTIY
TRBV19 | ASSIVGTGAYEQY
TRBV11-2 | ASSLDRAGGEQY
TRBV11-2 | ASSFLQGHRYEQY
TRBV14 | ASSQGTGQKY
TRBV11-2 | ASSLDMWRTSGISTDTQY
TRBV9 | ASSVRRGETQY
TRBV6-5 | ASSGDRDNSPLH
TRBV19 | ASSRDRTNEAF
TRBV28 | ASTPGGARF